This T cell receptor (beta chain) was captured in a study of OX40 agonist ivuxolimab in advanced cancers. Overall study: Treatment of patients was with ivuxolimab, an agonistic anti-OX40 (CD134) antibody. Administration of intravenous ivuxolimab to patients occurred every 2 weeks at 0.01 to 10 mg/kg. Study-level points and caveats: At 0.1 to 3.0 mg/kg, CD4+ and CD8+ blood T cells expanded clonally by week 6.

Germline CDR1 and CDR2: SGDLS and YYNGEE. The CDR3 is 15 amino acids. V lost 2 bases and J lost 2; bases outside the gene matches: 4. Assay used: immunoSEQ multiplex PCR; TCRdb lists only in-frame clones, some missing. The data hold 52,000 or so clones, with roughly 80% observed a single time. Of note for this clone: Its antigen is unknown.

This TCR was sampled from an adult with an advanced solid tumor such as melanoma, head and neck, liver or kidney cancer. The genes are TRBV9 and TRBJ1-3; 7 bases map to TRBD1. Sequencing was performed on CD4+ or CD8+ T cells sorted from blood, taken in a trial of the OX40 agonist ivuxolimab. CDR3 sequence: CASSVGGTAGNTIYF. CDR3 bases: TGTGCCAGCAGCGTCGGGGGGACAGCTGGAAACACCATATATTTT.